The 6 T cell receptor beta chains in this list originate from one sample, sequenced in a study of T cell responses to AZD1222 COVID-19 vaccine. The repertoire was sequenced with immunoSEQ multiplex PCR; TCRdb's copy has only in-frame clones and lacks some. This sample carries approximately 90,000 clones, 90% to 95% of them seen once, and the ten largest clones take 7.5%. Sequencing used peripheral blood, obtained on day 0 of AZD1222 vaccination. All receptors derive from an adult in good health.

J is TRBJ2-2 and V is TRBV6-6; possibly TRBD1 for D (6 bases). This CDR3 has 16 residues. The V end lost 4 bases, the J end lost 3 bases, and 15 bases lay between the germline ends. The germline CDR1 and CDR2 sequences are MNHNY and SVGAGI (reference sequence). The CDR3 sequence: CASSWGTPQDTGELFF. CDR3 nucleotide sequence: TGTGCCAGCAGTTGGGGGACACCCCAGGACACCGGGGAGCTGTTTTTT.

The chain carries TRBV9 and TRBJ2-1; D is ambiguous. The CDR3 covers 12 residues. The germline gives CDR1 SGDLS, CDR2 YYNGEE. V was clipped by 0 bases and J by 6 bases, with 4 bases between them. The CDR3 here is CASSVDSNEQFF. In nucleotides, the CDR3 is TGTGCCAGCAGCGTAGATAGCAATGAGCAGTTCTTC.

This clone came up a few times. This chain joins TRBV11-1 and TRBJ2-1; D call uncertain. The CDR3 spans 14 residues. In germline, CDR1 is SGHAT, CDR2 FQDESV (reference sequence). V gave up 2 bases and J gave up 4 bases, with 9 bases separating them. The CDR3 DNA sequence: TGTGCCAGCAGCTTAATGTCCGTATACAATGAGCAGTTCTTC. Translated, it gives CASSLMSVYNEQFF.

The chain has TRBV25-1 and TRBJ1-4, with a possible D match to TRBD1 (5 bases). Trimming pared 5 bases from V and 7 bases from J, leaving 8 bases between. This CDR3 is built from 12 residues. Per germline, CDR1 MGHDK and CDR2 SYGVNS. The CDR3 spells CASSPQGEKLFF. The CDR3 nucleotides read TGTGCCAGCAGTCCCCAGGGTGAAAAACTGTTTTTT.

V and J are TRBV30 and TRBJ1-5; D uncertain. The CDR3 length is 14 residues. Trimming stripped 4 bases from V and 6 bases from J, with 16 bases between. Germline V gene data show CDR1 as GTSNPN and CDR2 as SVGIG (reference sequence). CDR3 in DNA: TGTGCCTGGACCCGGGAGTTCGGTACTCAGCCCCAGCATTTT. Translation: CAWTREFGTQPQHF.

The chain is built from TRBV27 and TRBJ1-1; D gene unclear. This CDR3 region has 13 residues. Germline values: CDR1 MNHEY, CDR2 SMNVEV (reference sequence). Trimming removed 4 bases from V and 3 bases from J, with 9 bases in between. The CDR3 DNA follows: TGTGCCAGCAGTTCTAACCACTACACTGAAGCTTTCTTT. Its protein product is CASSSNHYTEAFF.